This passage covers 5 T cell receptor beta chains from one sample sequenced in a study of T cell repertoires in cytomegalovirus infection. TCRdb independently ran MiXCR on the reads; one entry per CDR3 protein. Among approximately 500,000 distinct CDR3 sequences listed, about 11% were seen once. The specimen sequenced was PBMCs. These receptors were collected from a human donor in good health (CMV status not recorded). Some clones in this sample may be carry-over from other donors' samples.

This clonotype was counted at least ten times. J is TRBJ2-3 and V is TRBV2; 10 nucleotides align to TRBD1. V shed 4 bases, J shed 4 bases, and the junction held 8 bases outside the gene matches. The CDR3 totals 16 residues. CDR1 is SNHLY and CDR2 is FYNNEI in the germline V gene. This CDR3 is CASSARQGAPADTQYF. The CDR3 nucleotides read TGTGCCAGCAGTGCCCGACAGGGGGCTCCCGCAGATACGCAGTATTTT.

This clonotype came up many times. The V and J genes are TRBV7-2 and TRBJ2-7, with 9 positions matching TRBD2. The CDR3 loop spans 15 amino acids. From germline, CDR1 is SGHTA and CDR2 FQGNSA. Trimming cost V 5 bases and J 2 bases; bases outside gene matches: 7. CDR3 residues: CASSIRLAATYEQYF. CDR3 nucleotides: TGTGCCAGCAGCATTCGACTAGCGGCAACCTACGAGCAGTACTTC.

This clonotype was recorded a few times. The CDR3 loop is CASSYPVKSLHF. Written as DNA, the CDR3 is TGTGCCAGCAGTTACCCAGTGAAATCCCTCCACTTT. The chain links TRBV6-2 or TRBV6-3 to TRBJ1-6; no reliable D call. CDR1 MNHEY and CDR2 SVGEGT come from the germline V gene. The CDR3 has 12 amino acids. The germline V and J ends were trimmed by 2 bases and 14 bases, with 10 bases remaining between them.

In its sample, this clonotype was seen many times. The chain couples TRBV6-1 to TRBJ2-7; 7 nucleotides agree with TRBD1. Germline V gene sequence: CDR1 MNHNS, CDR2 SASEGT. The length of the CDR3 is 17 residues. Losses at the gene ends were 5 bases for V and 0 bases for J; bases not matched to a gene: 13. CDR3 loop: CASSRSAGTASSYEQYF. The CDR3 region has the DNA TGTGCCAGCAGTCGCAGCGCCGGGACAGCTAGCTCCTACGAGCAGTACTTC.

This clonotype was observed many times. The rearrangement links TRBV18 to TRBJ1-2; 7 bases line up with TRBD1. Germline lookup yields CDR1 KGHSH and CDR2 LQKENI. J was trimmed by 3 bases and V by 0 bases; bases with no gene match: 7. The CDR3 sequence is 16 residues long. CDR3 nucleotide sequence: TGTGCCAGCTCACCACCCCGGGACAGCCCTCACTATGGCTACACCTTC. This sequence encodes CASSPPRDSPHYGYTF.